This T cell receptor (beta chain) was documented in a study of shared clonotypes between healthy human individuals. The repertoire was sequenced with immunoSEQ multiplex PCR; TCRdb's copy has only in-frame clones and lacks some. The sample lists around 2.1 million clones; more than 90% were seen once. Germline V CDR1 and CDR2: SGDLS, YYNGEE. V was clipped by 0 bases and J by 4 bases, with 14 bases between them. The length of the CDR3 is 15 residues. The TCR sequence derives from a man between 18 and 29 years old in good health. The chain carries TRBV9 and TRBJ2-7; a possible D gene is TRBD2 (5 bases). Sequenced sample: naive CD4+ T cells sorted from blood. Subset here: CD45RA+ positively selected. The CDR3, as DNA: TGTGCCAGCAGCGTAGACTTCGGGGTAATGTACGAGCAGTACTTC. Amino acid sequence: CASSVDFGVMYEQYF. Together with reference TRBV9 and TRBJ2-7, the CDR3 gives the full variable domain: DSGVTQTPKHLITATGQRVTLRCSPRSGDLSVYWYQQSLDQGLQFLIQYYNGEERAKGNILERFSAQQFPDLHSELNLSSLELGDSALYFCASSVDFGVMYEQYFGPGTRLTVT.